This T cell receptor beta chain originates from a study of T cell responses to AZD1222 COVID-19 vaccine (dated by TCRdb to the early 2020s). In terms of the full investigation: AZD1222 recipients given second doses at about 4 weeks or at about 12 weeks were pooled, since spike-specific TCR depth and breadth were not found to differ between the two schedules. Enrollment into the trials was organized by age into subgroups of 18-55, 56-69 and 70-plus years, and those subgroups contained roughly 140, 27 and 60 TCR-sequenced participants, respectively. A total of more than 230 trial participants underwent TCR sequencing, of whom more than 200 had received two doses of AZD1222 and about 26 had received two doses of the MenACWY control vaccine.

The paper as a whole reports these results and caveats: A significant rise in spike-specific TCR breadth and depth was observed after two AZD1222 doses relative to day 0 and relative to MenACWY recipients. In the small 56-69-year group, the increase in depth fell short of significance, most likely because of low power. Only 5 to 7 AZD1222 recipients were SARS-CoV-2 seropositive at baseline, limiting conclusions about previously exposed vaccinees. Participants were mostly white British, with more females than males. The authors suggested clonal diversity may have been underestimated. Reportedly, almost half of the unique spike-specific TCRs recognized epitopes lying outside the regions that are mutated in the B.1.351 and B.1.1.7 variants. CD4 TCRs associated with the vaccine covered the entire spike protein, and the dominant responses were in regions 160-218 and 743-854. No day 14 peak-response samples were available, so repertoires were characterized only after the peak T cell response.

The CDR3 regions of human TCRbeta chains were analyzed by immunosequencing. The authors processed their data as follows. Repertoire TCRs were matched against a reference library of SARS-CoV-2-specific TCRs generated with the MIRA antigen-specificity platform. Breadth was defined as the fraction of unique TCRs that were SARS-CoV-2-associated, and depth was defined as the fraction of total T cells that were SARS-CoV-2-associated. Each spike-specific TCR was assigned to its reactive spike region and to a CD4 or CD8 class using the MIRA data. Log10-transformed breadth and depth values were compared by one-way ANOVA with Sidak's multiple comparisons tests. TCRdb re-hosts the immuneACCESS table, in-frame sequences only. Its copies lack some clones; in the studies checked, an unresolved V gene accounts for under half of them, and the cause for the rest is not known. Clone size and the V and J calls come from that table; the DNA yielded D and trimming. In this sample the table shows roughly 130,000 clones, around 87% of which occur a single time. Roughly 1.5% of the sample lies in the top ten.

V was cut back by 4 bases and J by 0 bases, leaving a gap of 21 bases between them. Measured from the cysteine to the phenylalanine, the CDR3 is 18 residues long. The sequence is cut down to CDR3 DNA, 54 bases in frame from base 1. For CDR1 and CDR2, the germline V gene lists SGDLS and YYNGEE. As concerns this clone: It has no known antigen specificity. Base quality data are lacking; no much larger clone is found one base away.

The sample's time point label, in plain terms: baseline before first vaccination. Vaccinee samples were obtained from the UK trials COV001 and COV002, which included a single-blind randomized controlled phase 2/3 trial of AZD1222 (ChAdOx1 nCoV-19) in healthy adults. For TCRbeta chain sequencing, PBMC samples were collected from trial participants at day 0 and at day 28 after the second dose. This sequence was found in an adult in good health. The sequence links TRBV9 to TRBJ2-3, with TRBD2 tentatively as D gene (6 bases match). This specimen consisted of peripheral blood, obtained on day 0 of AZD1222 vaccination. The nucleotide sequence reads as follows: TGTGCCAGCAGCCAACCCGTCGGAGGGTTTAGCAGCACAGATACGCAGTATTTT. Its coded protein is CASSQPVGGFSSTDTQYF.